This T cell receptor (beta chain) was recorded in a study of shared clonotypes between healthy human individuals. Assay: immunoSEQ multiplex PCR; the TCRdb copy retains only in-frame clones and omits some. The repertoire consists of 950,000 to 1,100,000 clones, with 60% to 80% occurring once and the leading ten covering 1.5%. This clone has a handful of counts. The germline V and J ends were trimmed by 5 bases and 7 bases, with 15 bases remaining between them. Germline-derived CDR1 and CDR2 are SEHNR and FQNEAQ (reference sequence). This CDR3 is 14 amino acids long. The V gene is TRBV7-9, the J gene TRBJ2-4; D is unresolved. The receptor was derived from a man aged 18 to 29 in good health. Source material: memory CD4+ T cells sorted from blood. Documented subset: CD45RA-negative fraction. The CDR3 nucleotides are TGTGCCAGCAGCCTAGAGGTACAGTATAACATTCAGTACTTC. Encoded protein: CASSLEVQYNIQYF. The complete variable domain, with remaining parts taken from reference TRBV7-9 and TRBJ2-4, reads DTGVSQNPRHKITKRGQNVTFRCDPISEHNRLYWYRQTLGQGPEFLTYFQNEAQLEKSRLLSDRFSAERPKGSFSTLEIQRTEQGDSAMYLCASSLEVQYNIQYFGAGTRLSVL.